This entry is about one T cell receptor (beta chain). No antigen is known for it. No base quality information exists; no much larger clone differs at one position. Libraries were built with the immunoSEQ multiplex PCR assay. T cell repertoires were profiled by deep sequencing of rearranged TCR beta loci, alongside multiparametric flow cytometry. TCRdb mirrors the immuneACCESS table, restricted to in-frame sequences. Some clones are absent from its copies; in checked studies, under half trace to an unresolved V gene, and the reason for the others is unknown. The sample profile shows under 70,000 clones; around 92% of them were found once. The top ten constitute around 2.2% of the sample. This entry is derived from a study of lymphopenia after photon versus proton radiotherapy (dated by TCRdb to 2018 to 2020). The study in broad terms: The study compared the immunological effects of photon versus proton radiation therapy in patients with gastrointestinal tumors who developed high-grade lymphopenia. The cohort included about 18 patients with gastrointestinal tumors who developed lymphopenia after receiving either photon or proton therapy. The study was designed to characterize how the impact on the immune system differs between the two radiation modalities. Study-wide findings and limitations: Relative stability during treatment was observed in proton-treated patients, whereas loss of naive T cells and TCR diversity and gain of effector/memory populations were observed in photon-treated patients. After the lymphocyte count nadir, photon-treated repertoires showed oligoclonal expansion, especially of CD8+ Temra cells, which drove the drop in diversity. The authors looked at the survival association only in patients who died, and they framed better survival with proton therapy as a possibility rather than a demonstrated result. Across the cohort, a larger post-nadir drop in TCR diversity was inversely correlated with overall survival time among patients who died.

V drops 5 bases and J drops 4 bases, leaving 14 bases in between. CDR1 and CDR2 (SEHNR, FQNEAQ) derive from the germline V gene (reference sequence). Inclusive of the bounding cysteine and phenylalanine, the CDR3 is 14 residues long. Only CDR3 DNA is held: 42 bases, read in frame from base 1. This sample comprised peripheral blood, obtained from a patient treated with photon-based radiotherapy. This receptor was obtained from a middle-aged woman with cholangiocarcinoma. This receptor chain uses TRBV7-9 and TRBJ1-2, with an unclear D gene assignment. The CDR3 corresponds to CASSIDMDGYGYTF. The DNA reads TGTGCCAGCAGCATAGACATGGATGGCTATGGCTACACCTTC.